This T cell receptor (beta chain) was sequenced during a study of STAT3 mutations in large granular lymphocyte leukemia. Whole-study context: Canonical activating STAT3 mutations were detected in roughly half of the longitudinally sequenced T-LGLL patients.

V gave up 1 base and J gave up 6 bases, with 5 bases separating them. The germline V gene encodes CDR1 SGHRS and CDR2 YFSETQ. This CDR3 spans 11 amino acids. A remark on this clone: Its cognate antigen is unknown. Other nucleotide sequences in the sample specify the same CDR3.

Sequencing was performed with immunoSEQ multiplex PCR; in TCRdb, only in-frame clones are kept and a portion is missing. This sample has tens of thousands of clones, with more than 75% found just once. General observations from the study: No sample exists from the first appearance of each clone. Every T-LGLL patient had at least one immunodominant TCRbeta clonotype. Sampling intervals varied between patients and samples. In about 30% of the 18 patients, new TCR clonotypes emerged after therapy.

The genes are TRBV5-1 and TRBJ2-7; D unresolved. Specimen: peripheral blood mononuclear cells. This TCR was recovered from a man between 60 and 70 years old with T-cell large granular lymphocyte leukemia. Some clones in this sample may be carry-over from other donors' samples. The CDR3 loop is CASSLNGEQYF. The CDR3 DNA sequence: TGCGCCAGCAGCTTGAATGGCGAGCAGTACTTC.